The clone carrying this TCR beta chain has at least ten counts. What it binds is not known. Clinical symptoms, serum thyroxine and TRAb, thyroid ultrasound and orbital computed tomography together formed the diagnostic basis. Fresh peripheral blood, roughly 9.3 ml, was the source of the PBMCs. TCR beta CDR3 regions were amplified from RNA. The TCR CDR3 was amplified in a first-round RT-PCR using the HTBI primer set. MiXCR, run by TCRdb on the multiplex PCR reads, gives a single entry per CDR3 protein. Of 490,000 or so distinct CDR3 sequences detected, just under 20% appear once; the ten largest clones hold approximately 50%. The CDR3 runs to 17 residues. V lost 4 bases and J 2 bases, leaving 21 bases between the germline ends. Germline V CDR1 and CDR2: MDHEN, SYDVKM. This entry comes from a study of T cells in Graves' hyperthyroidism and ophthalmopathy. Study observations and caveats: Blood shared most expanded thyroid clonotypes above 0.001. Classification by a 13 V-J model distinguished ophthalmopathy from stable hyperthyroidism.

This chain uses TRBV28 with TRBJ2-7; D is perhaps TRBD1 (6 bases). The source material was blood. The clonotype was recovered from a man aged 35 to 55 with Graves' ophthalmopathy. This chain's CDR3 is CASSSPRGSHPTYEQYF. The CDR3 nucleotides are TGTGCCAGCAGTTCACCCAGGGGATCGCATCCAACCTACGAGCAGTACTTC.